What follows describes a single T cell receptor beta chain. The read finishes 3 residues shy of the CDR3 end, and the germline J gene is used to complete it. The data originate from a study of T cells in women clearing cervical HPV infection. The germline V gene has CDR1 SQVTM and CDR2 ANQGSEA. The CDR3 length is 13 residues. Genomic DNA, averaging roughly 1,200 ng per sample, yielded TCR beta CDR3 via immunoSEQ. TCRdb's copy holds only in-frame clones and misses some; the assay was immunoSEQ multiplex PCR. In all, the sample yields roughly 35,000 clones. This clonotype originated in a woman between 18 and 70 years old with a cervical HPV16 infection that either progressed to CIN3+ or cleared (not recorded which). The sample comprised blood buffy coat. The V and J genes are TRBV29-1 and TRBJ2-3, with TRBD2 matching 7 bases. This CDR3 reads CSVSRGGGETQYF. CDR3 DNA (partial): TGCAGCGTATCGAGGGGCGGGGGAGAGACG.